These 25 T cell receptor beta chains were all obtained from the same sample, sequenced in a study of blood T cell repertoires in COVID-19. Some clones are missing from TCRdb's copy, which holds only in-frame ones; the method was immunoSEQ multiplex PCR. The sample has approximately 190,000 clones; approximately 81% are singletons. Sequencing was carried out using peripheral blood. The source is a human donor in a cohort sampled during active COVID-19.

This clone occurred once. The V and J genes are TRBV18 and TRBJ1-2, with D possibly being TRBD1 (5 bases). The CDR3 loop spans 14 amino acids. V was pared by 7 bases and J by 6 bases, with 18 bases between. The V gene's germline CDR1 is KGHSH and CDR2 LQKENI. The CDR3 sequence is CASFLGGEVNGYTF. CDR3 sequence (DNA): TGTGCCAGCTTCCTCGGGGGGGAGGTTAATGGCTACACCTTC.

This clone was seen once. The rearrangement uses TRBV19 and TRBJ2-5; maybe TRBD1 (5 bases). The ends were cut back, 3 bases at V and 2 bases at J, with 25 bases in the middle. The CDR3 runs to 19 residues. Germline values: CDR1 LNHDA, CDR2 SQIVND (reference sequence). The CDR3 sequence is CASSIRVVFRVKGQETQYF. The CDR3 DNA reads TGTGCCAGTAGTATCCGCGTAGTGTTCAGGGTGAAGGGACAAGAGACCCAGTACTTC.

V and J are TRBV6-2 or TRBV6-3 and TRBJ2-1; 8 bases match TRBD2. The J segment lost 8 bases and the V segment lost 4 bases, leaving 7 bases of the junction unmatched. The germline V gene has CDR1 MNHEY and CDR2 SVGEGT. The CDR3 totals 14 residues. For the CDR3, the DNA is TGTGCCAGCAGTTCAAGCGGGGGAGTACATGAGCAGTTCTTC. The encoded protein is CASSSSGGVHEQFF.

J is TRBJ1-6 and V is TRBV15; 7 bases are shared with TRBD1. The germline gives CDR1 LNHNV, CDR2 YYDKDF (reference sequence). This CDR3 comprises 15 residues. V was pared by 0 bases and J by 7 bases, with 3 bases of the junction left unmatched. Here the CDR3 reads CATSRDDRENSPLHF. The CDR3 nucleotides are TGTGCCACCAGCAGAGATGACAGGGAAAATTCACCCCTCCACTTT.

The rearrangement uses TRBV6-5 and TRBJ1-5, with D possibly matching TRBD1 (6 bases). Germline V gene data show CDR1 as MNHEY and CDR2 as SVGAGI. V was cut by 7 bases and J by 7 bases, with 14 bases left in between. The CDR3 is 13 residues long. The CDR3 coding sequence is TGTGCCAGCATCTCACAGGGTCGACAGCCCCAGCATTTT. This sequence encodes CASISQGRQPQHF.

The V gene is TRBV19, the J gene TRBJ1-5, with TRBD1 matching over 8 bases. The germline gives CDR1 LNHDA, CDR2 SQIVND (reference sequence). V shed 3 bases, J shed 6 bases, and the junction held 16 bases outside the gene matches. There are 18 residues in the CDR3. The CDR3 DNA reads TGTGCCAGTAGTATCCAAGCCCCGACAGGGGCCGCTCCTCAGCCCCAGCATTTT. Translated, it gives CASSIQAPTGAAPQPQHF.

V usage is TRBV10-3 and J usage is TRBJ1-3; 7 bases fit TRBD1. The CDR3 spans 17 residues. With V trimmed by 3 bases and J by 0 bases, 8 bases remained unmatched. Germline CDR1 is ENHRY and CDR2 is SYGVKD. CDR3 sequence (DNA): TGTGCCATCAGTGAAGGGGGCAGGGCCGGCTCTGGAAACACCATATATTTT. Amino acids: CAISEGGRAGSGNTIYF.

In its sample, this clone was seen a few times. This chain joins TRBV19 and TRBJ2-3; D possibly corresponds to TRBD1 (6 bases). V was clipped by 10 bases and J by 3 bases, with 14 bases between them. Looked up from germline, CDR1 is LNHDA and CDR2 is SQIVND (reference sequence). The CDR3 loop spans 13 amino acids. The CDR3 DNA reads TGTGCCACCAACCCCGGACAGACAGATACGCAGTATTTT. It encodes CATNPGQTDTQYF.

This chain connects TRBV27 to TRBJ2-3, with D hard to call. Trimming removed 2 bases from V and 3 bases from J, with 6 bases in between. CDR1 and CDR2 from the germline V gene are MNHEY and SMNVEV (reference sequence). The CDR3 runs 13 residues. CDR3: CASSLGGTDTQYF. CDR3 in DNA: TGTGCCAGCAGTTTAGGCGGAACAGATACGCAGTATTTT.

The rearrangement uses TRBV20-1 and TRBJ1-1; a weak D match, TRBD1 (6 bases). CDR3 length: 12 amino acids. V was clipped by 3 bases and J by 7 bases, with 12 bases between them. Germline assignment: CDR1 DFQATT and CDR2 SNEGSKA (reference sequence). The CDR3 region is CSASPQGYEAFF. The CDR3 region has the DNA TGCAGTGCTAGTCCCCAGGGGTATGAAGCTTTCTTT.

This chain links TRBV7-8 with TRBJ2-4; 7 nucleotides align to TRBD1. The ends lost 5 bases at V and 2 bases at J; junction bases unmatched: 3. The CDR3 loop spans 14 amino acids. Looked up from germline, CDR1 is SGHVS and CDR2 is FQNEAQ. The CDR3 region is CASSRQGSKNIQYF. As DNA, the CDR3 is TGTGCCAGCAGCCGACAGGGATCCAAAAACATTCAGTACTTC.

V and J are TRBV7-8 and TRBJ1-3; D is ambiguous. V lost 5 bases to trimming and J lost 0 bases, with 11 bases between them. In germline, CDR1 is SGHVS, CDR2 FQNEAQ. This CDR3 spans 15 amino acids. The DNA of the CDR3 is TGTGCCAGCAGCCCCCTAGTGGGCTCTGGAAACACCATATATTTT. Its translation is CASSPLVGSGNTIYF.

V is TRBV30 and J is TRBJ2-3; TRBD2 might be the D (5 bases). V gave up 4 bases and J gave up 3 bases, with 17 bases separating them. CDR3 length: 15 residues. CDR1 is GTSNPN and CDR2 is SVGIG in the germline V gene (reference sequence). This chain's CDR3 is CAWKGRGIGTDTQYF. In DNA, the CDR3 is TGTGCCTGGAAGGGAAGAGGGATAGGTACAGATACGCAGTATTTT.

In DNA, the CDR3 is TGTGCCAGCAGCTTCACAGGGATAGGGGAGACCCAGTACTTC. Protein: CASSFTGIGETQYF. The V call is TRBV11-2, the J call TRBJ2-5; the D gene is possibly TRBD1 (6 bases). Germline V gene lookup returns CDR1 SGHAT and CDR2 FQNNGV. The CDR3 totals 14 residues. V gave up 3 bases and J gave up 5 bases, with 13 bases separating them.

This clone was detected only a few times. The rearrangement uses TRBV6-5 and TRBJ1-3; 10 bases match TRBD1. Germline V CDR1 and CDR2: MNHEY, SVGAGI. Trimming cost V 7 bases and J 8 bases; bases outside gene matches: 8. The CDR3 loop spans 14 amino acids. CDR3 residues: CASTETGGPYTIYF. The CDR3 coding sequence is TGTGCCAGCACCGAGACAGGGGGCCCATACACCATATATTTT.

V gene TRBV11-2 combines with J gene TRBJ2-1, with a weak D call TRBD2 (5 bases). The ends were cut back, 0 bases at V and 11 bases at J, with 8 bases in the middle. CDR1 and CDR2 from the germline V gene are SGHAT and FQNNGV. This CDR3 spans 12 amino acids. The CDR3, as DNA: TGTGCCAGCAGCTTAGAGGTAGCGAAGCAGTTCTTC. Translated: CASSLEVAKQFF.

This clone was seen a single time. The chain recombines TRBV7-2 with TRBJ1-5, with TRBD1 matching 7 bases. The CDR3 contains 15 residues. V trimming: 3 bases; J trimming: 2 bases; junction bases outside the gene matches: 4. CDR1 is SGHTA, CDR2 FQGNSA, per germline. In DNA form, the CDR3 reads TGTGCCAGCAGCTTTCGGGACAGTCGCAATCAGCCCCAGCATTTT. Translating gives CASSFRDSRNQPQHF.

This clone was counted between two and nine times. The CDR3 nucleotides are TGTGCCACCAAAGGGACAGTTAGTGGCTACACCTTC. The encoded protein is CATKGTVSGYTF. This chain uses TRBV2 with TRBJ1-2, with 7 bases that match TRBD1. In germline, CDR1 is SNHLY, CDR2 FYNNEI. This CDR3 has 12 residues. The J segment lost 7 bases and the V segment lost 10 bases, leaving 9 bases of the junction unmatched.

This chain uses TRBV9 with TRBJ1-1; TRBD1 aligns across 9 bases. The CDR3 length is 17 residues. The junction had 6 bases not matched to a gene; V was cut back by 0 bases and J by 0 bases. CDR1 is SGDLS, CDR2 YYNGEE, per germline. The CDR3 nucleotides read TGTGCCAGCAGCGTAGCCGGGACAGGGAGGTTGAACACTGAAGCTTTCTTT. As protein: CASSVAGTGRLNTEAFF.

The chain combines TRBV4-1 with TRBJ1-2; a weak D match, TRBD1 (5 bases). The germline V gene has CDR1 MGHRA and CDR2 YSYEKL. This CDR3 is built from 18 residues. The V end lost 0 bases, the J end lost 3 bases, and 20 bases lay between the germline ends. The CDR3 sequence: CASSQDQNSGAGDYGYTF. CDR3 nucleotide sequence: TGCGCCAGCAGCCAAGATCAAAATTCGGGAGCGGGGGACTATGGCTACACCTTC.

The chain carries TRBV12-3 or TRBV12-4 and TRBJ2-1; D might be TRBD2 (5 bases). The CDR3 totals 12 residues. Trimming removed 8 bases at V and 6 bases at J, with 11 bases between. The CDR3 is CASSNEGNEQFF. In DNA form, the CDR3 reads TGTGCCAGCTCTAATGAGGGCAATGAGCAGTTCTTC.

This sequence joins TRBV7-9 and TRBJ2-3; no clear D gene. Trimming pared 6 bases from V and 6 bases from J, leaving 10 bases between. Germline values: CDR1 SEHNR, CDR2 FQNEAQ (reference sequence). The CDR3 runs to 12 residues. The CDR3 region is CASRPPGDTQYF. The CDR3 bases are TGTGCCAGCAGGCCCCCCGGGGATACGCAGTATTTT.

There are a few counts of this clone. The chain links TRBV5-5 to TRBJ2-3; D unclear. The CDR3 has 12 residues. Germline V CDR1 and CDR2: SGHKS, YYEKEE (reference sequence). Trimming took 1 base from V and 7 from J, leaving 7 bases between them. CDR3 DNA: TGTGCCAGCAGCTTGACTGCTAATACGCAGTATTTT. Translated, it gives CASSLTANTQYF.

This chain connects TRBV19 to TRBJ1-2; D may be TRBD1 (6 bases). Germline-derived CDR1 and CDR2 are LNHDA and SQIVND (reference sequence). V lost 3 bases and J 4 bases, leaving 12 bases between the germline ends. The CDR3 totals 14 residues. CDR3 loop: CASSINRGGYGYTF. Written as DNA, the CDR3 is TGTGCCAGTAGTATTAATAGGGGGGGCTATGGCTACACCTTC.

This chain's CDR3 is CASSLSRGRGDTQYF. CDR3 sequence (DNA): TGTGCCAGCAGCTTAAGCAGGGGGCGCGGAGATACGCAGTATTTT. The chain has TRBV11-2 and TRBJ2-3; 8 bases agree with TRBD1. The CDR3 runs to 15 residues. Germline CDR1 and CDR2: SGHAT and FQNNGV. V was clipped by 2 bases and J by 5 bases; unmatched bases: 6.